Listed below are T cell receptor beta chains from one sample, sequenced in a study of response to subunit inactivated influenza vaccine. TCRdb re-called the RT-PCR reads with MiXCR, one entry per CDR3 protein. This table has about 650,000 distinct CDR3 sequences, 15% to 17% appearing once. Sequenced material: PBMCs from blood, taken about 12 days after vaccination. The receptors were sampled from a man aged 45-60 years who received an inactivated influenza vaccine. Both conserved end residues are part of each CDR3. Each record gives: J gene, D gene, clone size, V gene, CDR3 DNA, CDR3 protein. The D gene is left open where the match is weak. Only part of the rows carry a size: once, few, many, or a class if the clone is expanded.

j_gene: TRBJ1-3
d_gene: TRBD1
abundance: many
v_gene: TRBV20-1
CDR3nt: TGCAGTGCTAGAGCCCCGGGACAGGGAAGACACACCATATATTTT
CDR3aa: CSARAPGQGRHTIYF

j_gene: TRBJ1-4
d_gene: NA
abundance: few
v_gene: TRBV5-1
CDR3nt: TGCGCCAGCAGCTTCCGGACAGCCCAGAATGAAAAACTGTTTTTT
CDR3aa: CASSFRTAQNEKLFF

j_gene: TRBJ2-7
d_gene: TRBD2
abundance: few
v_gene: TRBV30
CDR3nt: TGTGCCTGGCAACGGGAGGGCCGATACGAGCAGTACTTC
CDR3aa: CAWQREGRYEQYF

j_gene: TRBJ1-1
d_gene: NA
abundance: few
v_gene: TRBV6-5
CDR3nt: TGTGCCAGCAGCGACCGGGGGCGCAAAGCTTTCTTT
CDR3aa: CASSDRGRKAFF

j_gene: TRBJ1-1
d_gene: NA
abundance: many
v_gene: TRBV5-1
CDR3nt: TGCGCCAGCAGCCCGAATGACAGAGCTGAAGCTTTCTTT
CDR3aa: CASSPNDRAEAFF

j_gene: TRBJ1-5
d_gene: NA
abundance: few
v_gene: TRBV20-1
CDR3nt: TGCAGTGCTAGTCCCCCTGCGGGGAGCAATCAGCCCCAGCATTTT
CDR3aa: CSASPPAGSNQPQHF

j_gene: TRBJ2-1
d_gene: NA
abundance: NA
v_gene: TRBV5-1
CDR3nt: TGCGCCAGCAGCTTGGCCAGGCAGAACAATGAGCAGTTCTTC
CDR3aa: CASSLARQNNEQFF

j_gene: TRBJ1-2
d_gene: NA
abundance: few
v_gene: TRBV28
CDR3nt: TGTGCCACCGGGACAACTGTTAACTATGGCTACACCTTC
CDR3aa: CATGTTVNYGYTF

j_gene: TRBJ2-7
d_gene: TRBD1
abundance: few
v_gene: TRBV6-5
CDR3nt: TGTGCCAGCAGTCACCGGACAGGAAGGATCGAGCAGTACTTC
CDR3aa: CASSHRTGRIEQYF

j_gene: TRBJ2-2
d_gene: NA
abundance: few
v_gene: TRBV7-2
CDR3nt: TGTGCCAGCAGCCAGCTCGGGATGAACACCGGGGAGCTGTTTTTT
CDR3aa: CASSQLGMNTGELFF

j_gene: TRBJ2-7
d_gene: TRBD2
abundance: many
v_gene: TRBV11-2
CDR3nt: TGTGCCAGCACCCTCAGCGGGAGCTACGAGCAGTACTTC
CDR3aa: CASTLSGSYEQYF

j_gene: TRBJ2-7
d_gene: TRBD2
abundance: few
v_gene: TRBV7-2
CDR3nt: TGTGCCAGCAGTACGACTAGCGGGAGGGCCTACGAGCAGTACTTC
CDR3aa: CASSTTSGRAYEQYF

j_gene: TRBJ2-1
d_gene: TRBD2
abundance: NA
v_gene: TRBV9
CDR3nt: TGTGCCAGCAGGCTGGGGGGGAGGGCCGATGAGCAGTTCTTC
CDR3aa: CASRLGGRADEQFF

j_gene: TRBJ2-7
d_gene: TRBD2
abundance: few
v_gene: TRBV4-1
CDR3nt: TGCGCCAGCAGCCAGATTAGCGGGGGGAACACCTACGAGCAGTACTTC
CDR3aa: CASSQISGGNTYEQYF

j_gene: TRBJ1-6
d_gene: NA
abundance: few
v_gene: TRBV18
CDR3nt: TGTGCCAGCTCACCACCAGGGGAAGGTAATTCACCCCTCCACTTT
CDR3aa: CASSPPGEGNSPLHF

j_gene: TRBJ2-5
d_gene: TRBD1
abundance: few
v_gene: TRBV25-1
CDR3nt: TGTGCCAGCAGTCCATTCGCAGGGGGTGGAGAGACCCAGTACTTC
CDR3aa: CASSPFAGGGETQYF

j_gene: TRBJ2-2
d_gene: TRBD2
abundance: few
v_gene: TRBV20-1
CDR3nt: TGCAGTGCCGGGACTAGCGGGAGTTTCACCGGGGAGCTGTTTTTT
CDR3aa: CSAGTSGSFTGELFF

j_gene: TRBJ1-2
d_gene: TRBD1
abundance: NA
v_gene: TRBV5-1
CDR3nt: TGCGCCTCAGCTGCGGGACAGGCCTCTGGCTACACCTTC
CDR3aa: CASAAGQASGYTF

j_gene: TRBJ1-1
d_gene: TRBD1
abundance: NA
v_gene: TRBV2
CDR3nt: TGTGCCAGCAGGAGACAGGGTGATGGTGCTGAAGCTTTCTTT
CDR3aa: CASRRQGDGAEAFF

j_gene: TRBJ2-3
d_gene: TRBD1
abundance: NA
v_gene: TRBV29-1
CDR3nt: TGCAGCGTTGCAAGGACAGGTAGCACAGATACGCAGTATTTT
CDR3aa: CSVARTGSTDTQYF

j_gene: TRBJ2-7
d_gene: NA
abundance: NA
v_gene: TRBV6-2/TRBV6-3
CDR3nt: TGTGCCAGCAGTTACTGGAGTAGCCACGAGCAGTACTTC
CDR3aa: CASSYWSSHEQYF

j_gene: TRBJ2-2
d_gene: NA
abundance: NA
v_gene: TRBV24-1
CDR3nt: TGTGCCACCAGTGATCAGAACATAGGGGAGCTGTTTTTT
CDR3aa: CATSDQNIGELFF

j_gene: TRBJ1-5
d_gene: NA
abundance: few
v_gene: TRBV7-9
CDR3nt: TGTGCCAGCAGGGGGGCTAGCAATCAGCCCCAGCATTTT
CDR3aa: CASRGASNQPQHF

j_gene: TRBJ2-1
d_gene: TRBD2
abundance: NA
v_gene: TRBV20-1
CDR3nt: TGCAGTGCCGCGTCGTACGGGACTAGCGCTGGGTACAATGAGCAGTTCTTC
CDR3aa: CSAASYGTSAGYNEQFF

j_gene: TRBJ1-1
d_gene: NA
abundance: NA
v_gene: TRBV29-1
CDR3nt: TGCAGCGTTACCAACAGGTTAACCATGAACACTGAAGCTTTCTTT
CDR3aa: CSVTNRLTMNTEAFF

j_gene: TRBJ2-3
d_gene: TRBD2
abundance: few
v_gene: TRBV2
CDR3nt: TGTGCCAGCAGTGAGGGGACTAGCGGGAGGGCTCGAGATACGCAGTATTTT
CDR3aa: CASSEGTSGRARDTQYF

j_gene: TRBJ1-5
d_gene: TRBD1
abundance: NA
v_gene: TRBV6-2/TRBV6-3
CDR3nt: TGTGCCAGCAGTTACTCGAAGGGGACAGGGTCCCCTTCCCTTAATCAGCCCCAGCATTTT
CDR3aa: CASSYSKGTGSPSLNQPQHF

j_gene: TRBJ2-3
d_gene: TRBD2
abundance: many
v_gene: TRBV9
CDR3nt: TGTGCCAGCACCCCTAGCGGGAGGATGGATACGCAGTATTTT
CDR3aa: CASTPSGRMDTQYF

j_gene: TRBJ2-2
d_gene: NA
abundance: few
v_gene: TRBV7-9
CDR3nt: TGTGCCAGCAGCTTAGCTCCACTGTTTTTT
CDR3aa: CASSLAPLFF

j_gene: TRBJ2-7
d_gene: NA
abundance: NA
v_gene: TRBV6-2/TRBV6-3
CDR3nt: TGTGCCAGCAAGAAAGGACAAATAAACTACGAGCAGTACTTC
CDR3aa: CASKKGQINYEQYF

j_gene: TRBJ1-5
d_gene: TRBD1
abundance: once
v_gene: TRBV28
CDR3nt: TGTGCCAGCGGACAGGGGGGTTTTAATAGCAATCAGCCCCAGCATTTT
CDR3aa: CASGQGGFNSNQPQHF

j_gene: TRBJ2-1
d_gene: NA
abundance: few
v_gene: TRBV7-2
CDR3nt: TGTGCCAGCACCGCCAGTTGGGCGGGCTACAATGAGCAGTTCTTC
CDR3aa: CASTASWAGYNEQFF

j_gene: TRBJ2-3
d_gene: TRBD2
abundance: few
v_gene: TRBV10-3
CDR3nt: TGTGCCATCACCCAGCGGGGGGGCACAGATACGCAGTATTTT
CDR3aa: CAITQRGGTDTQYF

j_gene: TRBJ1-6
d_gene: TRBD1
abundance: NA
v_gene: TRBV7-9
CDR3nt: TGTGCCAGCAGCTTACGCCCACCGGGACAGGCCGGATCAACCCTCCACTTT
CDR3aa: CASSLRPPGQAGSTLHF

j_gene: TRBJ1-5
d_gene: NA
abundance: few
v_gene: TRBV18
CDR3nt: TGTGCCAGCACTGGGGACTTGAGCAATCAGCCCCAGCATTTT
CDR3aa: CASTGDLSNQPQHF

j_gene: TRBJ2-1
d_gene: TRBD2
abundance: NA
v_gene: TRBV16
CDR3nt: TGTGCCAGCAGCCAACTAGCGGGAGATAATGAGCAGTTCTTC
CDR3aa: CASSQLAGDNEQFF

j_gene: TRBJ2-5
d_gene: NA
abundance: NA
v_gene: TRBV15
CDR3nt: TGTGCCACCAGCAGAGATAAATGGAACACCCGACAAGAGACCCAGTACTTC
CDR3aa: CATSRDKWNTRQETQYF

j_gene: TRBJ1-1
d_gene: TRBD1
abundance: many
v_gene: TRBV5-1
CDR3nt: TGCGCCAGCAGCTTAACACCGGGACAGGGCCCCCTCTTTGAAGCTTTCTTT
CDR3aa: CASSLTPGQGPLFEAFF

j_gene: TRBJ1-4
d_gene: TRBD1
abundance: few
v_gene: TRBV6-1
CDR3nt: TGTGCCAGCAGCGGACAGGGCGGCTATGAAAAACTGTTTTTT
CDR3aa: CASSGQGGYEKLFF

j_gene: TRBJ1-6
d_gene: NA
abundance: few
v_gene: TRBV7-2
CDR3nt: TGTGCCAGCAGCTTGGGACGGGCAGGAAATAATTCACCCCTCCACTTT
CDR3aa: CASSLGRAGNNSPLHF

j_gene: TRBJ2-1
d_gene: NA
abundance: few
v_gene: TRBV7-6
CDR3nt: TGTGCCAGCAGCTTAGCGGTAGGTGGACCCCGACAGCCTTCCTCCTACAATGAGCAGTTCTTC
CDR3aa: CASSLAVGGPRQPSSYNEQFF

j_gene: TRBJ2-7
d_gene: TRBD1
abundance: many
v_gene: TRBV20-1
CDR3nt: TGCAGTGCTAGAGATCGGGAGACAGGGGGCTTATACGAGCAGTACTTC
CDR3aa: CSARDRETGGLYEQYF

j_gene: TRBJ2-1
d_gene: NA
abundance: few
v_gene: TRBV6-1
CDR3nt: TGTGCCAGCAGTCCCAGGGGGACTACCTACAATGAGCAGTTCTTC
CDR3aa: CASSPRGTTYNEQFF

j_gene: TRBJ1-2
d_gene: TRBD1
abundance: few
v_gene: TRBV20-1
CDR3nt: TGCAGTGCTAGACAGGGGGCCTTCGCCTATGGCTACACCTTC
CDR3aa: CSARQGAFAYGYTF

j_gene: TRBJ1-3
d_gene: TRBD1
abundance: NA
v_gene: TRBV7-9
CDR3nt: TGTGCCAGCAGAAAAACTCGGACAGGAGACTCTGGAAACACCATATATTTT
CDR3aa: CASRKTRTGDSGNTIYF

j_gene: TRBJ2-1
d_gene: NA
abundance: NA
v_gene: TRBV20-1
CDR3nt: TGCAGTGCTAGAGGGGGAGGCCACCCTAACAATGAGCAGTTCTTC
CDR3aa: CSARGGGHPNNEQFF

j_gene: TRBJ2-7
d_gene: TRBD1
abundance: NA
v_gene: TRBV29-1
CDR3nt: TGCAGCGTTGCCGGGGTACAGGGGTTATCCTACGAGCAGTACTTC
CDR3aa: CSVAGVQGLSYEQYF

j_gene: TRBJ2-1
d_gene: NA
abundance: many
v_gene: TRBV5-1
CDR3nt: TGCGCCAGCAGCTTGGCCGCAGGGGATGAGCAGTTCTTC
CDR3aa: CASSLAAGDEQFF

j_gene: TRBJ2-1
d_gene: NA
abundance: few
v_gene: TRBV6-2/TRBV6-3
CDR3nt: TGTGCCAGCGTGGGTCCGCCCTACAATGAGCAGTTCTTC
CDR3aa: CASVGPPYNEQFF

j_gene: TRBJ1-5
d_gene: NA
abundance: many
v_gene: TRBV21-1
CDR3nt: TGTGCCGGGGGACAGGGACCTGGGGCCCAGCATTTT
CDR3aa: CAGGQGPGAQHF

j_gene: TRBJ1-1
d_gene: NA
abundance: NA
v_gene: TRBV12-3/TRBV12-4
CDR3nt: TGTGCCAGCAGGTGGGGGGAGATAGAGAGGGCTGAAGCTTTCTTT
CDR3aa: CASRWGEIERAEAFF

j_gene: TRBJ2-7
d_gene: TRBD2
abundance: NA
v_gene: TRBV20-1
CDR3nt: TGCAGTGCTAGAGACCTATTGACTAGCGGGGTCACCTACGAGCAGTACTTC
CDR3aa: CSARDLLTSGVTYEQYF

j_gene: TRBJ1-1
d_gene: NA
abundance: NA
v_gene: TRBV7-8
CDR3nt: TGTGCCAGCAGCGGAGAGGAAGCTTTCTTT
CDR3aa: CASSGEEAFF

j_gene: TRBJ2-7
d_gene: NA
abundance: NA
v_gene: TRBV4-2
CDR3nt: TGTGCCAGCAGCCAAGATCAGGCGGGGTTCAACGAGCAGTACTTC
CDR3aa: CASSQDQAGFNEQYF

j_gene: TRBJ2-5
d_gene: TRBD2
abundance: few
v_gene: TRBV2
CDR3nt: TGTGCCAGCAGAGGACTAGCGGAGACCCAGTACTTC
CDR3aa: CASRGLAETQYF

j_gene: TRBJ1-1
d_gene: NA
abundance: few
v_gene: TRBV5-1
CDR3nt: TGCGCCAGCAGCCATGGCGGGGAGGGTACTGAAGCTTTCTTT
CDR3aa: CASSHGGEGTEAFF

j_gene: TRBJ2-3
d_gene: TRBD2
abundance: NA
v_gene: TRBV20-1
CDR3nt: TGCAGTGCTAATAGCGGGGAGAACCTTAGCACAGATACGCAGTATTTT
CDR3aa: CSANSGENLSTDTQYF

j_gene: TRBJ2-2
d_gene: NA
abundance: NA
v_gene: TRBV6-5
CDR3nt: TGTGCCAGCAGTTATAACGGAAAGACCGGGGAGCTGTTTTTT
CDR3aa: CASSYNGKTGELFF

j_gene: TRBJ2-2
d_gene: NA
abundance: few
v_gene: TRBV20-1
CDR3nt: TGCAGTGCTAGAGATAGTTCGGGGTCGGAGCTGTTTTTT
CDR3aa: CSARDSSGSELFF

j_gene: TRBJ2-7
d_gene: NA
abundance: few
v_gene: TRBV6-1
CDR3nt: TGTGCCAGCAGTGAAAACGGTTCCACGCGGGAGCAGTACTTC
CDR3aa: CASSENGSTREQYF